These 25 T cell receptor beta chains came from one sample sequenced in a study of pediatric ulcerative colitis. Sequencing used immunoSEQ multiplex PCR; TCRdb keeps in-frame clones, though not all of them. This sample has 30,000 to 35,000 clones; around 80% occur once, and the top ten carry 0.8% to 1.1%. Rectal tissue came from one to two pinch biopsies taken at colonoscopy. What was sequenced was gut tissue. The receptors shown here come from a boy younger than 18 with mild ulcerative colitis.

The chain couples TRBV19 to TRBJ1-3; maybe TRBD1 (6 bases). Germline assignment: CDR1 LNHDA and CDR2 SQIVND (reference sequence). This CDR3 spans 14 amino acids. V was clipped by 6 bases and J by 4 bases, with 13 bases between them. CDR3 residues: CASRKTGTGNTIYF. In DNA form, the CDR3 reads TGTGCCAGTAGGAAGACAGGAACCGGAAACACCATATATTTT. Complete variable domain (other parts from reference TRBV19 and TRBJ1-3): DGGITQSPKYLFRKEGQNVTLSCEQNLNHDAMYWYRQDPGQGLRLIYYSQIVNDFQKGDIAEGYSVSREKKESFPLTVTSAQKNPTAFYLCASRKTGTGNTIYFGEGSWLTVV.

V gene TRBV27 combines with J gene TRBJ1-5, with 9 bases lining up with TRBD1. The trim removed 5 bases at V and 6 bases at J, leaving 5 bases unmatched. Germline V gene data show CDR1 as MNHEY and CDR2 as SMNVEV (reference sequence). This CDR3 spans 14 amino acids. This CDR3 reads CASSHRGQGQPQHF. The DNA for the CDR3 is TGTGCCAGCAGTCACAGGGGGCAGGGTCAGCCCCAGCATTTT.

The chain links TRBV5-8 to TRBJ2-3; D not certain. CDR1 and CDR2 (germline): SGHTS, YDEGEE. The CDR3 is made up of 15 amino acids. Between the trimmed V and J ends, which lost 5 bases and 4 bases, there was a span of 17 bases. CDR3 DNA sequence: TGTGCCAGCAGAGGAAAGAGCCTACCACCAGATACGCAGTATTTT. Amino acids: CASRGKSLPPDTQYF.

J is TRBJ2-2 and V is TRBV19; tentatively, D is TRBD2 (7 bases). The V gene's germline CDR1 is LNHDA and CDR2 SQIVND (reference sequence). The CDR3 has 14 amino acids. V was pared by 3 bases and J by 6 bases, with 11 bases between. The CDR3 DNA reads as TGTGCCAGTAGTATCCCCGGGGGGCCCGGGGAGCTGTTTTTT. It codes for CASSIPGGPGELFF. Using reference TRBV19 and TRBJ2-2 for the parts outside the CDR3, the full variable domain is DGGITQSPKYLFRKEGQNVTLSCEQNLNHDAMYWYRQDPGQGLRLIYYSQIVNDFQKGDIAEGYSVSREKKESFPLTVTSAQKNPTAFYLCASSIPGGPGELFFGEGSRLTVL.

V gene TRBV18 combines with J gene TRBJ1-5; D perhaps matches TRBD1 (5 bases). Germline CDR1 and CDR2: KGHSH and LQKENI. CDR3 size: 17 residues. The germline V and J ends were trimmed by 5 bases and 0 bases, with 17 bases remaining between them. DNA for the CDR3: TGTGCCAGCTCAGCTGAACAGGATTGGTATAGCAATCAGCCCCAGCATTTT. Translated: CASSAEQDWYSNQPQHF.

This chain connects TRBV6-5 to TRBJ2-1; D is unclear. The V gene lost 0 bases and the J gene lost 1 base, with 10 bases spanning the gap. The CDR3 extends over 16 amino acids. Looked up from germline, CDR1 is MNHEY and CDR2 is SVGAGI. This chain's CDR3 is CASSYSSPGSYNEQFF. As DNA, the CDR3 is TGTGCCAGCAGTTACTCTAGCCCAGGTTCCTACAATGAGCAGTTCTTC.

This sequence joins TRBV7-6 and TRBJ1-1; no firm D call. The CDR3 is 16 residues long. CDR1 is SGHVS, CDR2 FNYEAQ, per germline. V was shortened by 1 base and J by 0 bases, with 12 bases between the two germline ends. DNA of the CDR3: TGTGCCAGCAGCTTAGACGTCCCAGTCTTGAACACTGAAGCTTTCTTT. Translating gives CASSLDVPVLNTEAFF.

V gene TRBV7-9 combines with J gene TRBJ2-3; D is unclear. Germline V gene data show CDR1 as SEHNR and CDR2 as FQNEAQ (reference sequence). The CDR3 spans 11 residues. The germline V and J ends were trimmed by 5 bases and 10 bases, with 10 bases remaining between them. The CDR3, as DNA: TGTGCCAGCAGCCTTAGGCTGCCGCAGTATTTT. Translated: CASSLRLPQYF.

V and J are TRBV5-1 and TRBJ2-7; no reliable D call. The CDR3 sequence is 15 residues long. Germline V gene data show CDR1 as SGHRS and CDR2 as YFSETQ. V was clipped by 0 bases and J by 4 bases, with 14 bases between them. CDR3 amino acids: CASSLDAVAVYEQYF. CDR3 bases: TGCGCCAGCAGCTTGGATGCGGTTGCCGTGTACGAGCAGTACTTC.

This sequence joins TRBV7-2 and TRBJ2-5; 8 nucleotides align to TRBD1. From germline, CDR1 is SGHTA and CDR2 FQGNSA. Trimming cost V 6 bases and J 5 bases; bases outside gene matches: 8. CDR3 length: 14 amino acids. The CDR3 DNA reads TGTGCCAGCAGTTCGAACAGGGGGAGGGAGACCCAGTACTTC. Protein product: CASSSNRGRETQYF.

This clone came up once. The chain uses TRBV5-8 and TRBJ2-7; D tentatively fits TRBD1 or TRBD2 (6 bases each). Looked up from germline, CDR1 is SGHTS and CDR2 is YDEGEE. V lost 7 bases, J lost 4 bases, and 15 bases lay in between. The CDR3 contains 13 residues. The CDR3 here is CASGWGAGYEQYF. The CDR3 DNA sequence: TGTGCCAGCGGATGGGGGGCTGGTTACGAGCAGTACTTC.

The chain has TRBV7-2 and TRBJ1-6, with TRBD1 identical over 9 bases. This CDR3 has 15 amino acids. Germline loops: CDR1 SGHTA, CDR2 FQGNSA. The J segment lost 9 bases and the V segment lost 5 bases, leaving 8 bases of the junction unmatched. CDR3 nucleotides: TGTGCCAGCAGCACTTGGACAGGGGTGGGTTCACCCCTCCACTTT. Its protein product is CASSTWTGVGSPLHF. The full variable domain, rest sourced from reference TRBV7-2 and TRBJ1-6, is GAGVSQSPSNKVTEKGKDVELRCDPISGHTALYWYRQSLGQGLEFLIYFQGNSAPDKSGLPSDRFSAERTGGSVSTLTIQRTQQEDSAVYLCASSTWTGVGSPLHFGNGTRLTVT.

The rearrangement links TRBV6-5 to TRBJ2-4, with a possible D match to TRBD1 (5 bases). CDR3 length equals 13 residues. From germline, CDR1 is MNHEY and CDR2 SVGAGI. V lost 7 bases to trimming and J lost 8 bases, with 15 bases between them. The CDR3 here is CASKKGIMDIQYF. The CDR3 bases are TGTGCCAGCAAAAAGGGGATAATGGACATTCAGTACTTC.

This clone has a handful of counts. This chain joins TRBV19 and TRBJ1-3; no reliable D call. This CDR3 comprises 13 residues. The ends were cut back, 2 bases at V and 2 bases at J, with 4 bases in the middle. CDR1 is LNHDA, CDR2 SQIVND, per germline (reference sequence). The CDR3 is CASSISPGNTIYF. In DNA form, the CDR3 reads TGTGCCAGTAGTATAAGTCCTGGAAACACCATATATTTT.

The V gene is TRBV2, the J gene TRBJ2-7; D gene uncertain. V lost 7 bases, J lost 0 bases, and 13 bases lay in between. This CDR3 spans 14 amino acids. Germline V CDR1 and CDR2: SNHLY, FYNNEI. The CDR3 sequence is CASTPRLNSYEQYF. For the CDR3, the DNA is TGTGCCAGCACTCCTCGCCTCAACTCCTACGAGCAGTACTTC. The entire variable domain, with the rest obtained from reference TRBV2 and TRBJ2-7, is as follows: EPEVTQTPSHQVTQMGQEVILRCVPISNHLYFYWYRQILGQKVEFLVSFYNNEISEKSEIFDDQFSVERPDGSNFTLKIRSTKLEDSAMYFCASTPRLNSYEQYFGPGTRLTVT.

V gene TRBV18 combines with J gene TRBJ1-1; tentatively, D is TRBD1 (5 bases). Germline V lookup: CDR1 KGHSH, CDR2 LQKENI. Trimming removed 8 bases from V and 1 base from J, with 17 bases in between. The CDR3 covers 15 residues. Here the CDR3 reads CASRGSLWRNTEAFF. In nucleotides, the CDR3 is TGTGCCAGCCGGGGGAGTCTGTGGCGGAACACTGAAGCTTTCTTT.

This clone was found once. As DNA, the CDR3 is TGCGCCAGCAGCCCGGGACAGGATGGGTCACCCCTCCACTTT. Protein: CASSPGQDGSPLHF. This sequence joins TRBV5-1 and TRBJ1-6; TRBD1 matches 8 bases. Germline V gene sequence: CDR1 SGHRS, CDR2 YFSETQ. The junction had 7 bases not matched to a gene; V was cut back by 4 bases and J by 10 bases. CDR3 length: 14 amino acids.

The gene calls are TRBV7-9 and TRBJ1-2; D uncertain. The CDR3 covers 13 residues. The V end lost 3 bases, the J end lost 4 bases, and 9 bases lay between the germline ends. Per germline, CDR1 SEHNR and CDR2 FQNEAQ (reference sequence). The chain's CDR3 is CASSFGQSYGYTF. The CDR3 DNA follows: TGTGCCAGCAGCTTCGGTCAATCCTATGGCTACACCTTC.

The CDR3 sequence: CASGNGPGGNEKLFF. CDR3 nucleotide sequence: TGTGCCAGTGGTAACGGACCGGGAGGGAATGAAAAACTGTTTTTT. V gene TRBV19 combines with J gene TRBJ1-4; unclear D gene. Germline values: CDR1 LNHDA, CDR2 SQIVND (reference sequence). V was clipped by 8 bases and J by 5 bases, with 18 bases between them. The CDR3 covers 15 residues.

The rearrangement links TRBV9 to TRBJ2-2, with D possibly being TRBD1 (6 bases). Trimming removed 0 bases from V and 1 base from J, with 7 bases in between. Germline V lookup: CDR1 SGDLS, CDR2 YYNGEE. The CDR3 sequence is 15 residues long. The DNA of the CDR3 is TGTGCCAGCAGCGTAGAACAGGGGAACACCGGGGAGCTGTTTTTT. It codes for CASSVEQGNTGELFF.

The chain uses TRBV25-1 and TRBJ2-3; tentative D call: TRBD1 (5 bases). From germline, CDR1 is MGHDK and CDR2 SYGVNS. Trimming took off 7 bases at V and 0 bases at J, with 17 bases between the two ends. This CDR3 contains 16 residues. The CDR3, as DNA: TGTGCCAGCATCCTATGGGGCCAGCGTAGCACAGATACGCAGTATTTT. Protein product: CASILWGQRSTDTQYF.

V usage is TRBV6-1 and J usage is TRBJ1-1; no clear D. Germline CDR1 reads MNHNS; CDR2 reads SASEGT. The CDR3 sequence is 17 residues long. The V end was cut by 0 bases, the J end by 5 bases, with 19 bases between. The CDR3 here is CASSEAKLFGVLTEAFF. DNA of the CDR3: TGTGCCAGCAGTGAAGCAAAACTGTTTGGGGTTTTGACTGAAGCTTTCTTT.

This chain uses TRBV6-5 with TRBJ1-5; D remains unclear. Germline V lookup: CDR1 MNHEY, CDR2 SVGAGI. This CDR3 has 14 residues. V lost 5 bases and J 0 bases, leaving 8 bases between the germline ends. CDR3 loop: CASSLVFSNQPQHF. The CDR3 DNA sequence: TGTGCCAGCAGTCTGGTATTTAGCAATCAGCCCCAGCATTTT.

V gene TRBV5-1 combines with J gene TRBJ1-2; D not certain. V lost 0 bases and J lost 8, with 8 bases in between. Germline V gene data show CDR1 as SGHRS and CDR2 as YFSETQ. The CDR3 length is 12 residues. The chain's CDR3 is CASSLGPAGYTF. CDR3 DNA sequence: TGCGCCAGCAGCTTGGGGCCGGCGGGCTACACCTTC.

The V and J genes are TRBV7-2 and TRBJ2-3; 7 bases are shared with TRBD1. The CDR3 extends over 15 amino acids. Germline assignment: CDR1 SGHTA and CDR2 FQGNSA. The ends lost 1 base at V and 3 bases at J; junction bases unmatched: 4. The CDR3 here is CASSLGPGGTDTQYF. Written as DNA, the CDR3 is TGTGCCAGCAGCTTAGGACCAGGGGGTACAGATACGCAGTATTTT.